This T cell receptor beta chain came from a study of blood T cell repertoires in COVID-19. The overall study: Acute-phase and convalescent COVID-19 samples originated in the United States, Italy and Spain. T cells, B-cell-depleted T cells, or PBMCs provided the cDNA or gDNA that served as material.

The CDR3 runs to 13 residues. V was pared by 7 bases and J by 3 bases, with 13 bases between. This clone came up once. Profiled with immunoSEQ multiplex PCR; TCRdb holds only in-frame clones, not every one. The table records some 240,000 clones, 84% of them present only once. The origin of this receptor is a woman aged 40 to 50 who had recovered from COVID-19. The chain has TRBV12-3 or TRBV12-4 and TRBJ2-7; tentative D call: TRBD1 (6 bases). Input material: peripheral blood. CDR3 nucleotide sequence: TGTGCCAGCACCTCCGACAGGTTCTACGAGCAGTACTTC. Protein: CASTSDRFYEQYF.